A selection of T cell receptor beta chains follows, all from one sample in a study of technical replicates of blood from a handful of donors. Some clones are missing from TCRdb's copy, which holds only in-frame ones; the method was immunoSEQ multiplex PCR. The sample records about 82,000 clones, approximately 96% being singletons. The sequenced material came from T cells isolated from PBMCs. The receptors shown here come from a human donor in good health. The CDR3 runs from the conserved cysteine through the conserved F or W. Some rows have no size entry. The others give once, few or many, or a class for an expanded clone.

.,TRBV27,CASSFQAAGGDYEQYF
.,TRBV29-1,CSVDFTGSSYEQYF
.,TRBV30,CAWSRYEQYF
.,TRBV9,CASSTGTNYNEQFF
.,TRBV6-5,CASSKGQSYEQYF
.,TRBV29-1,CSVDGYGHLNTEAFF
.,TRBV19,CASSKTAYVYEQYF
.,TRBV2,CASSERPAGKETQYF
.,TRBV30,CAWSVNLQGNEKLFF
once,TRBV25-1,CASSVQRQGVAEAFF
.,TRBV6-5,CASTSTGTNYGYTF
.,TRBV5-1,CASSLQPGQGEKLFF
.,TRBV28,CASSFPTGGRAFF
.,TRBV19,CASSLGQPQSGYTF
.,TRBV6-4,CASSDRAGGGNEQFF
.,TRBV19,CASSGEQGYSNQPQHF
.,TRBV4-1,CASSQERGPDGYTF
few,TRBV19,CASSFRTGGVNTEAFF
.,TRBV7-2,CASSPPGTSGSKPDTQYF
.,TRBV30,CAWSVFLTGGQETQYF
once,TRBV6-1,CASSERLAGLTDTQYF
.,TRBV7-9,CASSLGTGERSYGYTF
.,TRBV12-5,CASGLVRYYSGNTIYF
.,TRBV30,CAWGQGMEKLFF
.,TRBV4-3,CASSQEWEWADTQYF
.,TRBV6-5,CASSYSGGGGTEAFF
once,TRBV5-1,CASSLDLPGWGRSSYEQYF
.,TRBV9,CASSVASGTTDTQYF
.,TRBV14,CASSLGLAVGTDTQYF
.,TRBV14,CASSRMEREGLVKTQYF
.,TRBV18,CASSPPDRGGGVYHYGYTF
.,TRBV20-1,CSASAPGEQYF
.,TRBV10-3,CAISETRGTDTQYF
.,TRBV6-6,CASSPTANTEAFF
few,TRBV7-9,CASSHAYNEQFF
.,TRBV7-3,CASSPSHLGTITEAFF
.,TRBV5-1,CASSPRGLRETQYF
.,TRBV5-8,CASSLSASGMYEQFF
.,TRBV19,CASSGLAGPETQYF
.,TRBV7-3,CASSLGLDTYNEQFF
.,TRBV4-1,CASSTTVSSYNEQFF
.,TRBV19,CASSIVLRGTYEQYF
.,TRBV7-2,CASSLAPTLNEKLFF
.,TRBV27,CASSSSGGANEQFF
.,TRBV2,CASTRDSQETQYF
.,TRBV6-6,CAIKRGIDTEAFF
once,TRBV7-3,CASGPPGEQFF
.,TRBV6-1,CASSDVFGRSHNEQFF
.,TRBV25-1,CASRLSTDTQYF
.,TRBV7-6,CASSPGQGAYGELFF
.,TRBV11-2,CASRQGYGYTF
.,TRBV7-2,CASSLGIGQATGELFF
.,TRBV19,CASFSGGLSNEKLFF
.,TRBV5-1,CASSQGQGTDTQYF
.,TRBV6-5,CASSYSAGEVCNEQFF
.,TRBV10-3,CAISPTESGNTIYF
.,TRBV2,CASSEWTGRQETQYF
.,TRBV11-3,CASSLRGTYEQYF